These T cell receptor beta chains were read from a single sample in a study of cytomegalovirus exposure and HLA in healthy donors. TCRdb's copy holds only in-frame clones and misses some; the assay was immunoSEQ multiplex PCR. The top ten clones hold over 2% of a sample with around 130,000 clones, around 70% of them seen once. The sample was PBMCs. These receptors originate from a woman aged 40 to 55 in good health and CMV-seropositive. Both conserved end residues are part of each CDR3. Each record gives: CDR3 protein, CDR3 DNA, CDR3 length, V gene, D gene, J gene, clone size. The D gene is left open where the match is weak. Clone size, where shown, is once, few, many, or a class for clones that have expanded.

cdr3_aa: CASSPGVPGTDTQYF; cdr3_nt: TGTGCCAGCAGCCCAGGGGTACCCGGCACAGATACGCAGTATTTT; cdr3_length: 15; v_call: TRBV5-4; d_call: -; j_call: TRBJ2-3; clone_size: few
cdr3_aa: CASSAGTGRTQETQYF; cdr3_nt: TGTGCCAGTAGTGCCGGGACAGGGCGGACCCAAGAGACCCAGTACTTC; cdr3_length: 16; v_call: TRBV19; d_call: TRBD1; j_call: TRBJ2-5; clone_size: once
cdr3_aa: CASSLQGPSSGANVLTF; cdr3_nt: TGCGCCAGCAGCTTGCAGGGGCCGAGCTCTGGGGCCAACGTCCTGACTTTC; cdr3_length: 17; v_call: TRBV5-1; d_call: -; j_call: TRBJ2-6; clone_size: -
cdr3_aa: CASSVGVPGQGSYEQYF; cdr3_nt: TGTGCCAGCAGCGTAGGAGTCCCAGGACAGGGTTCTTACGAGCAGTACTTC; cdr3_length: 17; v_call: TRBV9; d_call: TRBD1; j_call: TRBJ2-7; clone_size: few
cdr3_aa: CASSQGADPNTGELFF; cdr3_nt: TGTGCCAGCAGCCAAGGGGCAGACCCAAACACCGGGGAGCTGTTTTTT; cdr3_length: 16; v_call: TRBV7-3; d_call: -; j_call: TRBJ2-2; clone_size: -
cdr3_aa: CASSRGGSADYEQYF; cdr3_nt: TGTGCCAGCAGCCGCGGGGGGTCCGCCGACTACGAGCAGTACTTC; cdr3_length: 15; v_call: TRBV5-4; d_call: TRBD2; j_call: TRBJ2-7; clone_size: -
cdr3_aa: CASSDPGQGMTDTQYF; cdr3_nt: TGTGCCAGCAGTGACCCGGGACAGGGTATGACAGATACGCAGTATTTT; cdr3_length: 16; v_call: TRBV25-1; d_call: TRBD1; j_call: TRBJ2-3; clone_size: few
cdr3_aa: CASRHGGDSYNEQFF; cdr3_nt: TGCGCCAGCAGACATGGAGGTGACTCCTACAATGAGCAGTTCTTC; cdr3_length: 15; v_call: TRBV10-1; d_call: -; j_call: TRBJ2-1; clone_size: once
cdr3_aa: CASSSGRGKTQYF; cdr3_nt: TGTGCCAGCAGTTCGGGACGGGGGAAGACCCAGTACTTC; cdr3_length: 13; v_call: TRBV6-6; d_call: -; j_call: TRBJ2-5; clone_size: -
cdr3_aa: CASSWTGQPEQFF; cdr3_nt: TGTGCCAGCAGCTGGACAGGGCAACCTGAGCAGTTCTTC; cdr3_length: 13; v_call: TRBV28; d_call: TRBD1; j_call: TRBJ2-1; clone_size: few
cdr3_aa: CASSLGLFDEQYF; cdr3_nt: TGTGCCAGCAGCCTTGGACTTTTCGACGAGCAGTACTTC; cdr3_length: 13; v_call: TRBV7-8; d_call: -; j_call: TRBJ2-7; clone_size: -
cdr3_aa: CASSLRAKTGSNQPQHF; cdr3_nt: TGTGCCAGCAGCTTACGAGCCAAAACAGGGAGCAATCAGCCCCAGCATTTT; cdr3_length: 17; v_call: TRBV7-2; d_call: -; j_call: TRBJ1-5; clone_size: few
cdr3_aa: CASSEAGQGVYGYTF; cdr3_nt: TGTGCCAGCAGCGAAGCGGGACAGGGTGTCTATGGCTACACCTTC; cdr3_length: 15; v_call: TRBV2; d_call: TRBD1; j_call: TRBJ1-2; clone_size: -
cdr3_aa: CASKMDRANTGELFF; cdr3_nt: TGTGCCAGTAAAATGGACAGGGCGAACACCGGGGAGCTGTTTTTT; cdr3_length: 15; v_call: TRBV19; d_call: TRBD1; j_call: TRBJ2-2; clone_size: -
cdr3_aa: CAISLDTSYNEQFF; cdr3_nt: TGTGCCATCAGCTTGGACACCTCTTACAATGAGCAGTTCTTC; cdr3_length: 14; v_call: TRBV10-3; d_call: -; j_call: TRBJ2-1; clone_size: -
cdr3_aa: CASSLGSGHGTQYF; cdr3_nt: TGTGCCAGCAGTTTAGGCAGCGGGCACGGGACCCAGTACTTC; cdr3_length: 14; v_call: TRBV28; d_call: -; j_call: TRBJ2-5; clone_size: -
cdr3_aa: CASSWDRGANQPQHF; cdr3_nt: TGTGCCAGCAGCTGGGACAGGGGCGCGAATCAGCCCCAGCATTTT; cdr3_length: 15; v_call: TRBV5-8; d_call: TRBD1; j_call: TRBJ1-5; clone_size: -
cdr3_aa: CASSQEGTPYEQYF; cdr3_nt: TGTGCCAGCAGCCAAGAGGGCACCCCTTACGAGCAGTACTTC; cdr3_length: 14; v_call: TRBV4-2; d_call: -; j_call: TRBJ2-7; clone_size: -
cdr3_aa: CASSLGGGSTGELFF; cdr3_nt: TGTGCCAGCAGCTTAGGAGGGGGATCCACCGGGGAGCTGTTTTTT; cdr3_length: 15; v_call: TRBV7-2; d_call: -; j_call: TRBJ2-2; clone_size: -
cdr3_aa: CASSLEQGAKETQYF; cdr3_nt: TGTGCCAGCAGCTTAGAACAGGGGGCTAAGGAGACCCAGTACTTC; cdr3_length: 15; v_call: TRBV7-9; d_call: TRBD1; j_call: TRBJ2-5; clone_size: once
cdr3_aa: CASSLVATGGEAFF; cdr3_nt: TGTGCCAGCAGCTTAGTTGCGACAGGGGGTGAAGCTTTCTTT; cdr3_length: 14; v_call: TRBV7-9; d_call: TRBD1; j_call: TRBJ1-1; clone_size: -
cdr3_aa: CASSEAGAGDRGNTIYF; cdr3_nt: TGTGCCAGCAGTGAAGCGGGGGCCGGGGACCGTGGAAACACCATATATTTT; cdr3_length: 17; v_call: TRBV6-1; d_call: -; j_call: TRBJ1-3; clone_size: -
cdr3_aa: CASSLGGDGNSPLHF; cdr3_nt: TGTGCCAGCAGCTTGGGGGGCGACGGGAATTCACCCCTCCACTTT; cdr3_length: 15; v_call: TRBV5-4; d_call: -; j_call: TRBJ1-6; clone_size: -
cdr3_aa: CASSELGTKGQPQHF; cdr3_nt: TGTGCCAGCAGTGAATTGGGTACTAAGGGGCAGCCCCAGCATTTT; cdr3_length: 15; v_call: TRBV2; d_call: -; j_call: TRBJ1-5; clone_size: -
cdr3_aa: CASSQQGYEQYF; cdr3_nt: TGTGCCAGCAGTCAACAGGGGTACGAGCAGTACTTC; cdr3_length: 12; v_call: TRBV6-6; d_call: TRBD1; j_call: TRBJ2-7; clone_size: -
cdr3_aa: CSVSPRGENTEAFF; cdr3_nt: TGCAGCGTTTCTCCAAGGGGCGAGAACACTGAAGCTTTCTTT; cdr3_length: 14; v_call: TRBV29-1; d_call: -; j_call: TRBJ1-1; clone_size: -
cdr3_aa: CASSLGLAGYTGELFF; cdr3_nt: TGTGCCAGTAGTTTGGGACTAGCGGGGTACACCGGGGAGCTGTTTTTT; cdr3_length: 16; v_call: TRBV19; d_call: TRBD2; j_call: TRBJ2-2; clone_size: few
cdr3_aa: CASRTGHTVQDEQFF; cdr3_nt: TGCGCCAGCCGGACAGGGCACACGGTTCAGGATGAGCAGTTCTTC; cdr3_length: 15; v_call: TRBV5-1; d_call: TRBD1; j_call: TRBJ2-1; clone_size: -
cdr3_aa: CASSLGDTPHQYF; cdr3_nt: TGCGCCAGCAGCTTGGGGGACACACCGCACCAGTACTTC; cdr3_length: 13; v_call: TRBV5-1; d_call: -; j_call: TRBJ2-7; clone_size: -
cdr3_aa: CASSVQENTEAFF; cdr3_nt: TGTGCCAGCAGCGTACAGGAGAACACTGAAGCTTTCTTT; cdr3_length: 13; v_call: TRBV7-3; d_call: -; j_call: TRBJ1-1; clone_size: once
cdr3_aa: CASSPPGVQETQYF; cdr3_nt: TGTGCCAGCTCACCACCGGGCGTCCAAGAGACCCAGTACTTC; cdr3_length: 14; v_call: TRBV18; d_call: -; j_call: TRBJ2-5; clone_size: -
cdr3_aa: CASTPQDSYNEQFF; cdr3_nt: TGCGCCAGCACCCCACAGGACTCCTACAATGAGCAGTTCTTC; cdr3_length: 14; v_call: TRBV5-1; d_call: -; j_call: TRBJ2-1; clone_size: -
cdr3_aa: CASSPRGGYEQYF; cdr3_nt: TGTGCCAGCAGCCCCCGGGGGGGCTACGAGCAGTACTTC; cdr3_length: 13; v_call: TRBV7-2; d_call: TRBD2; j_call: TRBJ2-7; clone_size: -
cdr3_aa: CASSLEGGANYGYTF; cdr3_nt: TGTGCCAGCAGTTTGGAAGGGGGGGCCAACTATGGCTACACCTTC; cdr3_length: 15; v_call: TRBV27; d_call: -; j_call: TRBJ1-2; clone_size: -
cdr3_aa: CASSTAGPPYEQYF; cdr3_nt: TGTGCCAGCAGCACAGCGGGACCCCCCTACGAGCAGTACTTC; cdr3_length: 14; v_call: TRBV27; d_call: TRBD2; j_call: TRBJ2-7; clone_size: -
cdr3_aa: CASSVASGSLNEQFF; cdr3_nt: TGTGCCAGCAGCGTCGCTAGCGGGAGTCTCAATGAGCAGTTCTTC; cdr3_length: 15; v_call: TRBV9; d_call: TRBD2; j_call: TRBJ2-1; clone_size: -
cdr3_aa: CASSQAGEQYF; cdr3_nt: TGTGCCAGCAGCCAAGCAGGGGAGCAGTACTTC; cdr3_length: 11; v_call: TRBV4-2; d_call: -; j_call: TRBJ2-7; clone_size: -
cdr3_aa: CASSLLLAGGSTQYF; cdr3_nt: TGCGCCAGCAGCTTGTTGCTAGCGGGAGGGTCTACGCAGTATTTT; cdr3_length: 15; v_call: TRBV5-1; d_call: TRBD2; j_call: TRBJ2-3; clone_size: -
cdr3_aa: CASSRSGGNYGYTF; cdr3_nt: TGTGCCAGCAGTCGATCCGGGGGGAACTATGGCTACACCTTC; cdr3_length: 14; v_call: TRBV6-5; d_call: -; j_call: TRBJ1-2; clone_size: -
cdr3_aa: CASRPLAGGTDTQYF; cdr3_nt: TGTGCCAGTAGACCTTTAGCGGGGGGGACAGATACGCAGTATTTT; cdr3_length: 15; v_call: TRBV19; d_call: TRBD2; j_call: TRBJ2-3; clone_size: -
cdr3_aa: CSVDRTSGTEAFF; cdr3_nt: TGCAGCGTTGACCGGACTTCGGGAACTGAAGCTTTCTTT; cdr3_length: 13; v_call: TRBV29-1; d_call: -; j_call: TRBJ1-1; clone_size: -
cdr3_aa: CASSLGALSGNTIYF; cdr3_nt: TGCGCCAGCAGCTTGGGGGCACTCTCTGGAAACACCATATATTTT; cdr3_length: 15; v_call: TRBV5-1; d_call: -; j_call: TRBJ1-3; clone_size: -
cdr3_aa: CASSLTSLFAETQYF; cdr3_nt: TGTGCCAGCAGCTTAACTAGCCTTTTCGCCGAGACCCAGTACTTC; cdr3_length: 15; v_call: TRBV7-6; d_call: -; j_call: TRBJ2-5; clone_size: once
cdr3_aa: CASSLTGTADTEAFF; cdr3_nt: TGTGCCAGCAGCTTAACTGGGACAGCGGACACTGAAGCTTTCTTT; cdr3_length: 15; v_call: TRBV7-3; d_call: TRBD1; j_call: TRBJ1-1; clone_size: -
cdr3_aa: CASSQGSIASYGYTF; cdr3_nt: TGCGCCAGCAGCCAAGGGAGTATAGCCTCCTATGGCTACACCTTC; cdr3_length: 15; v_call: TRBV4-3; d_call: -; j_call: TRBJ1-2; clone_size: -
cdr3_aa: CASSYGAALRNTQYF; cdr3_nt: TGTGCCAGCAGTTACGGGGCGGCCCTCAGGAATACGCAGTATTTT; cdr3_length: 15; v_call: TRBV6-5; d_call: -; j_call: TRBJ2-3; clone_size: -